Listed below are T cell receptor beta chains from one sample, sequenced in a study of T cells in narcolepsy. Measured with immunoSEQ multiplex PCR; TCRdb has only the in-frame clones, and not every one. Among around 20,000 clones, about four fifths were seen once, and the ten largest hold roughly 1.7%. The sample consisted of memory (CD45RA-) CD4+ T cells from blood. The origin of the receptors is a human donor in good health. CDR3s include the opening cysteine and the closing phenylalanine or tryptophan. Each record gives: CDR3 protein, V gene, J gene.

CDR3 protein: CASSEVRIYGYTF
V gene: TRBV2
J gene: TRBJ1-2

CDR3 protein: CASSPRGSDGAYEQYF
V gene: TRBV18
J gene: TRBJ2-7

CDR3 protein: CASSPLHGLAGAGEQFF
V gene: TRBV21-1
J gene: TRBJ2-1

CDR3 protein: CASRPGQGDQPQHF
V gene: TRBV6-6
J gene: TRBJ1-5

CDR3 protein: CASSGGVKETQETQYF
V gene: TRBV5-1
J gene: TRBJ2-5

CDR3 protein: CASSNQGVWSKHF
V gene: TRBV7-2
J gene: TRBJ1-5

CDR3 protein: CASSHGLAGAVNEQFF
V gene: TRBV4-1
J gene: TRBJ2-1

CDR3 protein: CASSLVGGPEAFF
V gene: TRBV7-2
J gene: TRBJ1-1

CDR3 protein: CASSPLAEPYEQYF
V gene: TRBV27
J gene: TRBJ2-7

CDR3 protein: CASDGGGSGNTIYF
V gene: TRBV9
J gene: TRBJ1-3

CDR3 protein: CASTLFGEAFF
V gene: TRBV6-5
J gene: TRBJ1-1

CDR3 protein: CASSVADNYGYTF
V gene: TRBV9
J gene: TRBJ1-2

CDR3 protein: CASSQTSGWASEQYF
V gene: TRBV5-4
J gene: TRBJ2-7

CDR3 protein: CASSFNRDGYTF
V gene: TRBV7-9
J gene: TRBJ1-2

CDR3 protein: CAWSRQGGGTDTQYF
V gene: TRBV30
J gene: TRBJ2-3

CDR3 protein: CASSEPEGLSGYTF
V gene: TRBV6-1
J gene: TRBJ1-2

CDR3 protein: CASSLMPSGDNEQFF
V gene: TRBV7-3
J gene: TRBJ2-1

CDR3 protein: CASSLIGNTQYF
V gene: TRBV7-2
J gene: TRBJ2-3

CDR3 protein: CARSLASGNIYEQYF
V gene: TRBV5-3
J gene: TRBJ2-7